The T cell receptor beta chain under discussion was sequenced for a study of glioma-infiltrating T cells after dendritic cell vaccination (dated by TCRdb to about 2016). Background on the whole study: The cohort comprised about 15 glioblastoma patients from Phase I and II dendritic cell vaccination trials, 9 newly diagnosed and 6 with recurrent disease. Patients received autologous tumor lysate-pulsed dendritic cell vaccination between the early 2000s and the early 2010s. To make the vaccine, monocyte-derived dendritic cells were cultured for 6 to 7 days with IL-4 and GM-CSF and then pulsed overnight with autologous tumor lysate. Three intradermal dendritic cell vaccine injections were administered to patients at biweekly intervals in the arm below the axilla. Deep sequencing of TCR beta CDR3 regions was used to quantify tumor-infiltrating lymphocyte content and compare tumor and blood repertoires in dendritic cell-vaccinated glioblastoma patients. TCR sequencing metrics, including TIL content and tumor-blood repertoire overlap, were correlated with survival after dendritic cell vaccination.

Study-level results and caveats: No direct relationship between TCR clonality and survival was found, suggesting a diverse polyclonal response may matter. The response model built on TCR overlap across three groups was characterized as speculative, with prospective validation still needed. The cohort was small and heterogeneous, only a few patients had full blood and tumor sets, and even fewer had initial-recurrent tumor pairs. Higher estimated pretreatment TIL content predicted longer time to progression and overall survival after dendritic cell vaccination.

The CDR3 holds 13 amino acids from the cysteine to the phenylalanine. Only the CDR3 DNA stays, 39 bases, in frame from base 1. V lost 2 bases and J lost 1 base; the stretch between them is 5 bases long. CDR1 and CDR2 (SGHAT, FQDESV) derive from the germline V gene (reference sequence). On this clone itself: Its binding antigen is unknown. Within one base of it there is no much larger clone, and no base qualities were kept.

The time point label corresponds to: after dendritic cell vaccination, including at tumor progression/relapse. To be selected, patients needed enough residual fresh-frozen tumor tissue and more than two years of available survival data. An isocitrate dehydrogenase mutation was not carried by any of the glioblastoma patients, although molecular status was otherwise variable. PBMC were collected before vaccination, two weeks after the third vaccination, and at tumor progression if tumor progression occurred. Genomic DNA was extracted with the Qiagen DNeasy Blood extraction Kit. Using the immunoSEQ assay, TCRB CDR3 regions were amplified from 2 to 2.5 micrograms of genomic DNA, or from all available DNA when less than that was on hand. For multiplex PCR, 60 forward primers for TCR V beta segments and 13 reverse primers for J beta segments were used. To estimate the number of reads per starting template, synthetic control templates were added to each sample at limiting dilution. The Illumina HiSeq System generated 87 bp sequencing reads. Per the original workflow: PCR and sequencing errors were removed by merging closely related sequences with a nearest neighbor algorithm. TCR overlap was defined as the percentage of unique tumor TCR beta sequences that were also present in the same patient's peripheral blood. The clones in this table, taken by TCRdb from immuneACCESS, are in-frame only. Not every clone is retained; where verified, under half of the shortfall comes from an unresolved V gene, and the cause of the rest is unknown. V and J calls and clone size are as listed in that table; D and trimming were resolved from the DNA. Present in this sample are approximately 48,000 clones, about 89% of which were seen just once. Around 5% of the sample is in the top ten clones.

The V and J genes are TRBV11-1 and TRBJ1-1; there is no confident call for the D gene. The material sequenced was blood, taken after dendritic cell vaccination. The TCR comes from a human donor with glioblastoma. The encoded CDR3 is CASSLLANTEAFF. In nucleotides, the sequence is TGTGCCAGCAGCTTATTAGCGAACACTGAAGCTTTCTTT.